This note documents a single TCR beta chain sequence. Its target is unknown. Clones were read by immunoSEQ multiplex PCR, and TCRdb kept only the in-frame ones, dropping some. The profile shows tens of thousands of clones, roughly 94% of them singletons. The CDR3 covers 19 residues. The V end lost 1 base, the J end lost 1 base, and 20 bases lay between the germline ends. Germline lookup yields CDR1 SGHVS and CDR2 FQNEAQ. These data come from a study of OX40 agonist ivuxolimab in advanced cancers. The wider study: Patients were 82.7% male with ages about 23 to 79, mean 60. Three patients, one with hepatocellular carcinoma and two with cutaneous melanoma, achieved partial responses.

Study conclusions and caveats: Part of the nonresponder group also had normalized T-cell clonal expansion that was low. There were, on average, more expanded clones in CD8+ T cells than in CD4+.

The chain links TRBV7-8 to TRBJ1-3; tentative D call: TRBD1 (6 bases). The sample consisted of CD4+ or CD8+ T cells sorted from blood, taken in a trial of the OX40 agonist ivuxolimab. The TCR originated in an adult with an advanced solid tumor such as melanoma, head and neck, liver or kidney cancer. The CDR3 protein is CASSLERWAGAMSGNTIYF. For the CDR3, the DNA is TGTGCCAGCAGCTTAGAACGGTGGGCAGGGGCCATGTCTGGAAACACCATATATTTT.